This section outlines one TCR beta chain sequence together with its context. Unmatched junction bases numbered 8, after V lost 6 bases and J lost 0 bases. The germline V gene has CDR1 SEHNR and CDR2 FQNEAQ (reference sequence). The CDR3 contains 16 residues. The data derive from a study of cytomegalovirus exposure and HLA in healthy donors. On the study more broadly: Drawn from HLA-typed donors, about 82 million unique TCRs were held in an early data release.

Primers: 60 Vbeta forward and 13 Jbeta reverse. Clones were sequenced by immunoSEQ multiplex PCR, and TCRdb holds only the in-frame ones, with some missing. The data contain about 190,000 clones, roughly 81% of them seen just once; the ten biggest clones take up around 3.3%. This sequence originates from a woman aged 25 to 39 in good health and CMV-seropositive. V and J are TRBV7-9 and TRBJ2-3; 8 nucleotides agree with TRBD2. Sequencing was carried out using PBMCs. DNA of the CDR3: TGTGCCAGCAGGCTTGACGGGACTAGAAGCACAGATACGCAGTATTTT. It translates to CASRLDGTRSTDTQYF.